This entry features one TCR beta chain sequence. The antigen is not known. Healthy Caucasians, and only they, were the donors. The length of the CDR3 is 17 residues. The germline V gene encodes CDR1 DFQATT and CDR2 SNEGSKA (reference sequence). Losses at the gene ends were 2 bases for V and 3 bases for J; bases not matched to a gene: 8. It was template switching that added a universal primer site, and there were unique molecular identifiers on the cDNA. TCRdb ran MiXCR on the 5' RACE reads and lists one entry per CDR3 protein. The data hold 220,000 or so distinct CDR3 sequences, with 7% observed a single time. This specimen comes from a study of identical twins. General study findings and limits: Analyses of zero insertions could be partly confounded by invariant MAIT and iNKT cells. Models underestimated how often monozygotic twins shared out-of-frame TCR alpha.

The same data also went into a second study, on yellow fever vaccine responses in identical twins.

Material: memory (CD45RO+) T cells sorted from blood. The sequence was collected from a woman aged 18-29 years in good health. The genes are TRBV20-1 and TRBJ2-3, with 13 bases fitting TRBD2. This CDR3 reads CSARPYRTSGSTDTQYF. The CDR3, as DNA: TGCAGTGCTAGACCCTACCGGACTAGCGGGAGTACAGATACGCAGTATTTT.